Listed below are T cell receptor beta chains from one sample, sequenced in a study of blood T cell repertoires in COVID-19. Produced via immunoSEQ multiplex PCR; TCRdb's table is partial and in-frame only. Of tens of thousands of clones in the sample, around 88% were seen once. Sample: peripheral blood. Every receptor here comes from a human donor in a cohort sampled during active COVID-19. Both conserved end residues are part of each CDR3. Fields, in order: D gene, J gene, V gene, CDR3 protein. The D gene is left open where the match is weak.

-	TRBJ2-2	TRBV6-6	CASSYSGSRPGELFF
-	TRBJ2-7	TRBV11-2	CASSLDPFYEQYF
TRBD1	TRBJ1-2	TRBV11-2	CASSSGTVYGYTF
-	TRBJ1-1	TRBV29-1	CSVNRATEAFF
TRBD2	TRBJ2-7	TRBV3-1/TRBV3-2	CASSLSGVSYEQYF
TRBD1	TRBJ2-2	TRBV20-1	CSASLTGGRTGELFF
-	TRBJ2-7	TRBV11-2	CASSFGTKDEQYF
TRBD1	TRBJ1-2	TRBV2	CASSGGQGGYGYTF
TRBD1	TRBJ1-6	TRBV7-2	CASRVWQGADSPLHF
-	TRBJ1-1	TRBV6-4	CASGKTRVTGNTEAFF
-	TRBJ2-7	TRBV30	CAWSAQGYEQYF
-	TRBJ2-1	TRBV6-9	CASTTPGVDHTYNEQFF
-	TRBJ2-3	TRBV7-2	CASSLFGGGALTRTDTQYF
-	TRBJ1-2	TRBV7-8	CASSPLVAGHGYTF
TRBD1	TRBJ1-2	TRBV5-4	CASSLTGGNGYTF
-	TRBJ2-2	TRBV5-6	CASSSSRQLTGELFF
TRBD1	TRBJ2-5	TRBV7-2	CASSPNQGAVQETQYF
TRBD2	TRBJ2-3	TRBV27	CASSSTPAGGFTDTQYF
TRBD1	TRBJ1-6	TRBV6-2/TRBV6-3	CASSYARGTDYNSPLHF
TRBD1	TRBJ2-1	TRBV5-1	CASSLGDSLLYNEQFF
-	TRBJ2-1	TRBV19	CASTPRFSSIEQFF
TRBD1	TRBJ2-2	TRBV19	CASSIGDRGNTGELFF
-	TRBJ2-1	TRBV24-1	CATSDTRTANEQFF
-	TRBJ1-1	TRBV6-4	CASSDGGLSTEAFF
-	TRBJ2-7	TRBV5-1	CASSLEGHQGHF
TRBD1	TRBJ2-3	TRBV28	CASNGLGQGMNTQYF
TRBD1	TRBJ2-2	TRBV7-9	CASTETGTVNTGELFF
-	TRBJ1-1	TRBV27	CASSPRGSRSSEAFF
-	TRBJ2-7	TRBV25-1	CASSESLGGDTYEQYF
-	TRBJ1-6	TRBV30	CAWSVLDLVSPNSPLHF
-	TRBJ2-7	TRBV6-5	CATKTGSYEQYF
-	TRBJ1-6	TRBV30	CAWSVSGRDSPLHF
TRBD1	TRBJ1-2	TRBV6-5	CASSPSGGPYGYTF
-	TRBJ1-5	TRBV28	CASSVGGGPQPQHF
TRBD1	TRBJ2-5	TRBV3-1/TRBV3-2	CASSQRTGGRGETQYF
-	TRBJ2-1	TRBV19	CASSIWRGRGEQFF
-	TRBJ2-1	TRBV4-2	CASSQVQGEQFF
TRBD1	TRBJ1-4	TRBV28	CASRAGTGGEKLFF
TRBD1	TRBJ1-6	TRBV3-1/TRBV3-2	CASSQARTGGNSPLHF
TRBD2	TRBJ2-1	TRBV7-9	CASSPWGASGGLDEQFF
-	TRBJ2-3	TRBV6-5	CAIGALSDTQYF
TRBD2	TRBJ2-7	TRBV5-4	CASSSGLVSSEQYF
TRBD1	TRBJ2-7	TRBV3-1/TRBV3-2	CASSRGQGGYYEQYF
TRBD2	TRBJ2-5	TRBV10-3	CAISDILKGAPTSGGRETQYF
TRBD2	TRBJ2-2	TRBV10-3	CAISPLTSGGPNTGELFF
-	TRBJ1-1	TRBV27	CASKGHGNVNTEAFF
-	TRBJ2-2	TRBV6-5	CASTTTDDTGELFF
TRBD1	TRBJ1-2	TRBV7-9	CASSLVGQGAWGYTF
-	TRBJ2-1	TRBV9	CASSVGDSPGNEQFF
-	TRBJ2-2	TRBV7-8	CASSPRGSGTGELFF
TRBD1	TRBJ1-1	TRBV5-1	CASSGGQGAATEAFF
TRBD1	TRBJ2-7	TRBV2	CASGGDRGALEQYF
TRBD1	TRBJ1-3	TRBV9	CASSVGQGTGNTIYF
TRBD1	TRBJ2-7	TRBV4-2	CASSQSGTGWYEQYF
-	TRBJ1-4	TRBV3-1/TRBV3-2	CASSQDGAGNEKLFF
TRBD1	TRBJ2-5	TRBV5-4	CASSFGRDRALETQYF
TRBD1	TRBJ2-1	TRBV5-1	CASSSIPGQGYNEQFF
-	TRBJ2-4	TRBV7-2	CASSLSRDGNIQYF
TRBD1	TRBJ1-3	TRBV12-3/TRBV12-4	CASGGTGGHTIYF